The clone carrying this T cell receptor (beta chain) was detected a few times. Produced via immunoSEQ multiplex PCR; TCRdb's table is partial and in-frame only. The table lists almost 350,000 clones, roughly 90% of them singletons. The CDR3 spans 17 residues. The data stem from a study of blood T cell repertoires in COVID-19. The wider study: The study drew acute and convalescent COVID-19 samples from the United States, Italy and Spain.

Enrollees, about 18 to 95 years old, lived in 24 US areas. It was within 2 weeks before study entry that exposed participants met a COVID-19 case. The sample comprised PBMCs or T cells enriched from blood (not recorded which). This TCR was sampled from a woman under 40 who had been exposed to COVID-19. V is TRBV12-2 and J is TRBJ2-7; the D call in the table, TRBD1, was not verified against the DNA. TRBV12-2 is described as a pseudogene. The CDR3 is CASRPRNGQGLSYEQYF. CDR3 bases: TGTGCAAGTCGCCCTAGAAATGGACAGGGGCTCTCCTACGAGCAGTACTTC.